The following is a T cell receptor (beta chain) sequence with its context. Its antigen target is currently unknown. Per-base quality was not reported, and no clone a single base away is much larger than it. Reading the germline V gene gives CDR1 MGHDK and CDR2 SYGVNS. Spanning cysteine to phenylalanine, the CDR3 consists of 14 amino acids. Only CDR3 DNA is held: 42 bases, read in frame from base 1. Trimming at the junction amounts to 4 bases on V and 8 bases on J, and the germline ends lie 17 bases apart. This entry belongs to a study of blood T cell repertoires in COVID-19 (dated by TCRdb to the early 2020s). Describing the broader study: Collaborator samples came from the United States, Italy and Spain and covered acute and convalescent phases of COVID-19. The prospective study material was composed of cDNA or gDNA derived from T cells, B-cell-depleted T cells, or PBMCs. Subjects who had been exposed to COVID-19, were actively infected with it, or had recovered from it provided the deeply sampled blood TCRbeta repertoires that made up the dataset. The repertoires were released in a freely available public database intended as a resource for research on the immune response to SARS-CoV-2. Samples came from the ongoing ImmuneRACE study (first 160 participants) plus 1,254 subjects from 6 global collaborators. A de-identified subject ID, COVID-19 status, age in years and sex were almost always included in the sample metadata. Where available, HLA class I and class II types were obtained from metadata supplied by the sample provider rather than from assay-based typing. Study-wide findings and limitations: The quantity of clinical and demographic metadata differed by source and by participant and was supplied without curation.

TCRbeta CDR3 regions were amplified from genomic DNA using the immunoSEQ Assay, a bias-controlled multiplex PCR. Turning to the authors' computational methods: Within the assay, amplification of reference gene primers was used to estimate how many nucleated cells each sample contained. To quantify the absolute abundance of each unique TCRbeta CDR3 rearrangement, sequence reads were collapsed and filtered. For each sample, productive Simpson clonality was calculated as the square root of Simpson's diversity index over productive rearrangements. As stored in TCRdb, this immuneACCESS dataset retains in-frame rearrangements with V and J assigned. A fraction of the clones does not appear; measured against another copy, unresolved V genes explain less than half of the discrepancy, and the remainder lacks a known reason. For V, J and clone size, that table is used; D and trimming come from the DNA. Across this sample there are more than 150,000 clones, with about 86% seen only once. 0.99% of the sample lies in the top ten.

The collaborating institutions used their own protocols to collect whole blood in K2EDTA tubes. For TCRbeta analysis, collaborator samples were shipped as frozen whole blood, as isolated PBMCs, or as DNA extracted from either sample type. The clonotype originates from a man younger than 35 with acute or convalescent COVID-19. Specimen: peripheral blood. The rearranged segments are TRBV25-1 and TRBJ1-2; a confident D gene designation cannot be given. The nucleotide sequence reads as follows: TGTGCCAGCAGTGGCGGCGGAGGGTCAACCGGCTACACCTTC. Translation gives CASSGGGGSTGYTF.